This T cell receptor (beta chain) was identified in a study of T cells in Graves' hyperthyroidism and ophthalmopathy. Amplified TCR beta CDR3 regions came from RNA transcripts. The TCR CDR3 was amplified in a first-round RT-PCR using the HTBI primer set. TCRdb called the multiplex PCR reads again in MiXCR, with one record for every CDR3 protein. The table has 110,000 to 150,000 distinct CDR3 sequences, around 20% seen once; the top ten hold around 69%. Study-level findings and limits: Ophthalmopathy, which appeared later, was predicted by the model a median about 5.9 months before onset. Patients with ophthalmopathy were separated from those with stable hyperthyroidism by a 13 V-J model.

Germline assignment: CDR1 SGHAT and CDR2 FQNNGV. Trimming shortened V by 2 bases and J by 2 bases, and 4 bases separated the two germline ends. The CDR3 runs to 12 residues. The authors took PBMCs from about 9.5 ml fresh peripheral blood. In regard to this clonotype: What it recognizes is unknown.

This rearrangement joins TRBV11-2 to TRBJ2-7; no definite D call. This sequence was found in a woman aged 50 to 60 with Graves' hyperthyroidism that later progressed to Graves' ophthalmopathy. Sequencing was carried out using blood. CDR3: CASSLHPYEQYF. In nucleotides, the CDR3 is TGTGCCAGCAGCTTACATCCCTACGAGCAGTACTTC.